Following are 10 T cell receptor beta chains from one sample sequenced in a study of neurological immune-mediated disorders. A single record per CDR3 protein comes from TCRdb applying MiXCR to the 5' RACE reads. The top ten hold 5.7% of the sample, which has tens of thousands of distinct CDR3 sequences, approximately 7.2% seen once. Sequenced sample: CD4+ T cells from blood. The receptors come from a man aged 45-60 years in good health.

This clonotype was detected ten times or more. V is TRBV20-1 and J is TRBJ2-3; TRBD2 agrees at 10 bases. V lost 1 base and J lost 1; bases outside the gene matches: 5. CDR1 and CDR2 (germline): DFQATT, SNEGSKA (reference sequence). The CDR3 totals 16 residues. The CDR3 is CSARVSSGGGTDTQYF. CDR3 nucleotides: TGCAGTGCTAGAGTCTCTAGCGGGGGTGGCACAGATACGCAGTATTTT.

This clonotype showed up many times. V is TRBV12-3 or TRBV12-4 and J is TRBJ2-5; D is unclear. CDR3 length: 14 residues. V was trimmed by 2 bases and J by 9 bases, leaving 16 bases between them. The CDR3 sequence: CASSLFSPDVSQYF. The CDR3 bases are TGTGCCAGCAGTTTATTTTCCCCCGATGTGTCCCAGTACTTC.

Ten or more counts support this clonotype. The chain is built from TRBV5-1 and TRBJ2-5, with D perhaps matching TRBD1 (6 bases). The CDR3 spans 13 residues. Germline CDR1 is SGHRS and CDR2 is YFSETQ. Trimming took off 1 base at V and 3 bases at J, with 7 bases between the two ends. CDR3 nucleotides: TGCGCCAGCAGCTTGTCAGGGGAAGAGACCCAGTACTTC. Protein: CASSLSGEETQYF.

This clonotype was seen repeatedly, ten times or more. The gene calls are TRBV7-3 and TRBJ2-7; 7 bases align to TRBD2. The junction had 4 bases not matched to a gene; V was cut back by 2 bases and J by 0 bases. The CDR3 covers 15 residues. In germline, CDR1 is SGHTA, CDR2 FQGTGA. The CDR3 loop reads CASSLRAGSSYEQYF. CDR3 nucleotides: TGTGCCAGCAGCTTACGAGCGGGAAGCTCCTACGAGCAGTACTTC.

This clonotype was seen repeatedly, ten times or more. CDR3 residues: CATSDAQGQAQSSTDTQYF. The DNA for the CDR3 is TGTGCCACCAGTGATGCACAAGGACAGGCCCAGTCCAGCACAGATACGCAGTATTTT. The chain joins TRBV24-1 to TRBJ2-3; TRBD1 matches 7 bases. The germline V gene has CDR1 KGHDR and CDR2 SFDVKD. The V gene end was trimmed by 3 bases and the J gene end by 0 bases; junction bases not matched to a gene: 14. The CDR3 is 19 residues long.

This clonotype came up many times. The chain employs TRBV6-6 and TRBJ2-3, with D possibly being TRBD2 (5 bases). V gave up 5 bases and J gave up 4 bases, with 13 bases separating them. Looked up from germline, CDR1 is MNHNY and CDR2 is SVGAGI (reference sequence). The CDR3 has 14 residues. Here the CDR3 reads CASSPAGVADTQYF. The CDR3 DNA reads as TGTGCCAGCAGTCCCGCCGGGGTAGCAGATACGCAGTATTTT.

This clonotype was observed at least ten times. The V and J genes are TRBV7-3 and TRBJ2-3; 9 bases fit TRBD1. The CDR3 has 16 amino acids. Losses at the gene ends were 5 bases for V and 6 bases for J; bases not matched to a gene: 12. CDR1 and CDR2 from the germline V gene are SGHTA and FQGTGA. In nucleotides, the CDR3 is TGTGCCAGCAGCCCGGGGAGGGACAGGGTTTTGGATACGCAGTATTTT. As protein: CASSPGRDRVLDTQYF. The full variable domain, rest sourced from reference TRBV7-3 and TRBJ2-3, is GAGVSQTPSNKVTEKGKYVELRCDPISGHTALYWYRQSLGQGPEFLIYFQGTGAADDSGLPNDRFFAVRPEGSVSTLKIQRTERGDSAVYLCASSPGRDRVLDTQYFGPGTRLTVL.

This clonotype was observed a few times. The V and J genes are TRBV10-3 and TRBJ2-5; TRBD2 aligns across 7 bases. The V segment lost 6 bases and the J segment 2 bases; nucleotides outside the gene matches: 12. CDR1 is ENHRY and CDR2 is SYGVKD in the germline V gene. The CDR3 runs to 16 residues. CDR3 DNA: TGTGCCATCAGCGCTTTGGGGGAGGGGACGCAAGAGACCCAGTACTTC. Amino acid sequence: CAISALGEGTQETQYF.

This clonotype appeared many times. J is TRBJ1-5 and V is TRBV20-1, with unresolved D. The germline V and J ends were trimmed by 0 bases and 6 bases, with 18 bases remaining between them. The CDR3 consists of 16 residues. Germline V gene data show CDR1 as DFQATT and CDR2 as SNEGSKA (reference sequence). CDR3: CSARDQAAGLSQPQHF. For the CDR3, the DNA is TGCAGTGCTAGAGACCAGGCCGCGGGTTTATCTCAGCCCCAGCATTTT.

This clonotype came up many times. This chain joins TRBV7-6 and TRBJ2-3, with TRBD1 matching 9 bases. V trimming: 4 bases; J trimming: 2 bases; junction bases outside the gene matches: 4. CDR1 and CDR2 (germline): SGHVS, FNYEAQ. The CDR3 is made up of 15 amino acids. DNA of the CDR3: TGTGCCAGCAGCTCGGGACAGGGACACACAGATACGCAGTATTTT. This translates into CASSSGQGHTDTQYF.